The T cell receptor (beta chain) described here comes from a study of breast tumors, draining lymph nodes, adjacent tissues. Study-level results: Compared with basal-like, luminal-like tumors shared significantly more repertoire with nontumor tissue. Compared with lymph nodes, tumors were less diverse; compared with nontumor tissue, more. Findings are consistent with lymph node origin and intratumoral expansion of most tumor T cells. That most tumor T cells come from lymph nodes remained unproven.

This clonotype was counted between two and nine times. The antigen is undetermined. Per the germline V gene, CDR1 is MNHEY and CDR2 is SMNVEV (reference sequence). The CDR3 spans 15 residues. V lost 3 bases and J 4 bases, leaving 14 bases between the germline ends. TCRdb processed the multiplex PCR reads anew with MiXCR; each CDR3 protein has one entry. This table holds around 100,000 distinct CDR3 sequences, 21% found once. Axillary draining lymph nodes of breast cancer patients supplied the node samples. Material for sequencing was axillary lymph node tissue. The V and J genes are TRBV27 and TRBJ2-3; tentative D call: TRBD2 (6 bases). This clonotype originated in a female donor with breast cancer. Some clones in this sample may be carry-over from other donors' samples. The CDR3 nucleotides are TGTGCCAGCAGTTTGTCCGGGCGGGACCCAGATACGCAGTATTTT. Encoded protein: CASSLSGRDPDTQYF.